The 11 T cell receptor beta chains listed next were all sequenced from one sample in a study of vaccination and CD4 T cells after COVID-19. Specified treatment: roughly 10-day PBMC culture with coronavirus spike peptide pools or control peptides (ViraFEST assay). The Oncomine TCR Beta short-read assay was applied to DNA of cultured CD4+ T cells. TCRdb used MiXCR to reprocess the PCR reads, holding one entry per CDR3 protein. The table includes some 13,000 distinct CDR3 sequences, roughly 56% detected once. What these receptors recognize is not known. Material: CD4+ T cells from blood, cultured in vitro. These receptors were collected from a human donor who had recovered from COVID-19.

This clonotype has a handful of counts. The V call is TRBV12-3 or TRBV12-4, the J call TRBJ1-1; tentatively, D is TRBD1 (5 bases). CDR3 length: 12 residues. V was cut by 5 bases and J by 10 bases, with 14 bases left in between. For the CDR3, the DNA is TGTGCCAGCAGTGAGGGGAATTTCGGAGCTTTCTTT. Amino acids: CASSEGNFGAFF.

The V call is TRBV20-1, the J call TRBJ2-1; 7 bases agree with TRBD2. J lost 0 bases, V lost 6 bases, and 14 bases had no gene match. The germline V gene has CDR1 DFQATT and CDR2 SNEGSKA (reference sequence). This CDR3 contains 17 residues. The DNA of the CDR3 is TGCAGTGCCGCACTCATGGGCGGGGGTAGCTCCTACAATGAGCAGTTCTTC. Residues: CSAALMGGGSSYNEQFF.

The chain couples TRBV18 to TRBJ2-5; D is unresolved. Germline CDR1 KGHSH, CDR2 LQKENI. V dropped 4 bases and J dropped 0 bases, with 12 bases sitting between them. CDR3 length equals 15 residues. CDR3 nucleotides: TGTGCCAGCTCACAGGGTCCCCCGTACCAAGAGACCCAGTACTTC. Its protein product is CASSQGPPYQETQYF.

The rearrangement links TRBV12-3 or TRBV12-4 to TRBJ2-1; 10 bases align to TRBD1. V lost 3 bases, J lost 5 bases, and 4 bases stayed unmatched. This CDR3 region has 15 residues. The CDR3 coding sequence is TGTGCCAGCAGTTTCTCCGGGACAGGGGACAATGAGCAGTTCTTC. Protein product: CASSFSGTGDNEQFF.

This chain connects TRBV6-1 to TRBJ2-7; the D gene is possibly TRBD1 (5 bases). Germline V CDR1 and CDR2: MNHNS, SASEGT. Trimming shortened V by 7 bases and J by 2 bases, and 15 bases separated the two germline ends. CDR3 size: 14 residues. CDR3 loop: CASTRTLGAYEQYF. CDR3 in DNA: TGTGCCAGCACCAGGACATTAGGGGCCTACGAGCAGTACTTC.

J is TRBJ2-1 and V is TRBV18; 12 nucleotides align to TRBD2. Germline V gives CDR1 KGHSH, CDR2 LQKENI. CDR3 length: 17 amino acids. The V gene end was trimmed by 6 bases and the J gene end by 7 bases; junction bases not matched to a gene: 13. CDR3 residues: CASSSLAGGPTGNEQFF. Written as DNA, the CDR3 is TGTGCCAGCTCTTCACTAGCGGGAGGTCCTACCGGGAATGAGCAGTTCTTC. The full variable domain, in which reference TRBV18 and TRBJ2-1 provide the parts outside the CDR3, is NAGVMQNPRHLVRRRGQEARLRCSPMKGHSHVYWYRQLPEEGLKFMVYLQKENIIDESGMPKERFSAEFPKEGPSILRIQQVVRGDSAAYFCASSSLAGGPTGNEQFFGPGTRLTVL.

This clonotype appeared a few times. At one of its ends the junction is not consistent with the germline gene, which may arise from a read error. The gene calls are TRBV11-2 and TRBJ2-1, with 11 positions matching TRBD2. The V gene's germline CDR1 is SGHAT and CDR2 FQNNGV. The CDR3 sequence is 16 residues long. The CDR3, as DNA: TGTGCTAGCAGCTCCGCTAGCGGGAGGCTGTACAATGAGCAGTTCTTC. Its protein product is CASSSASGRLYNEQFF.

The DNA of the CDR3 is TGCAGTGCTAGCTTTCCAGCGGGGGTAGACTTTGAGCAGTTCTTC. Protein: CSASFPAGVDFEQFF. This chain connects TRBV20-1 to TRBJ2-1; 8 bases agree with TRBD2. From germline, CDR1 is DFQATT and CDR2 SNEGSKA (reference sequence). Trimming removed 3 bases from V and 9 bases from J; junction bases left unmatched: 13. The CDR3 contains 15 residues.

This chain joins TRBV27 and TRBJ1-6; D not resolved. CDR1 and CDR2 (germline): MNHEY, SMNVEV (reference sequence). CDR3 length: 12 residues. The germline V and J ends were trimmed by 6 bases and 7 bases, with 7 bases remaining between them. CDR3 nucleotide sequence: TGTGCCAGCAGGATCCTGAATTCACCCCTCCACTTT. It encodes CASRILNSPLHF.

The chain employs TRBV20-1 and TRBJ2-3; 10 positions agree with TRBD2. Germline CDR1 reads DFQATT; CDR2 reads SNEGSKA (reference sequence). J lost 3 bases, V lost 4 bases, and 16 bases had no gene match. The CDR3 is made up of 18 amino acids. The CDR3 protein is CSATSMGSGRMETDTQYF. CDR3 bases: TGCAGTGCTACCAGTATGGGTAGCGGGAGGATGGAAACAGATACGCAGTATTTT.

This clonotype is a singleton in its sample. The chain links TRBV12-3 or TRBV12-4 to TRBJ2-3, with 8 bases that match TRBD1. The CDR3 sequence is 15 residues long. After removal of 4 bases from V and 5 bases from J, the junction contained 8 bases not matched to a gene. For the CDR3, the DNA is TGTGCCAGCAGTTCCCGACAGGGGCCAGAAGATACGCAGTATTTT. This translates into CASSSRQGPEDTQYF.